This T cell receptor (beta chain) comes out of a study of T-cell reconstitution after alpha-beta-depleted transplantation in children. The CDR3 is 15 amino acids. Germline V gene data show CDR1 as LGHDT and CDR2 as YNNKEL (reference sequence). V was trimmed by 4 bases and J by 7 bases, leaving 19 bases between them. Unique molecular identifiers were incorporated during preparation of the TCRbeta library. TCRdb ran MiXCR on the PCR reads and lists one entry per CDR3 protein. The sample carries about 210,000 distinct CDR3 sequences, about 15% recorded once. This clonotype has more than one count but fewer than ten. Its antigen is unidentified. Findings of the study overall: Several hundred expanded graft clones reportedly supplied alpha-beta T cells about two months after transplant. Certain patients had high TCRbeta diversity at day 60, and it came from recipient T cells and thymic progenitors that survived. T-cell counts and diversity at one year post-transplant came mainly from newly produced T cells.

The TCR originated in a male patient aged 2-15 years who had a stem cell transplant for acute lymphoblastic leukemia, so the T cells may come from the graft donor. The material sequenced was PBMCs, mostly from graft donor cells, taken 360 days after TCRalphabeta/CD19-depleted stem cell transplant. The rearrangement uses TRBV3-1 and TRBJ2-5, with D possibly being TRBD1 or TRBD2 (6 bases each). In DNA form, the CDR3 reads TGTGCCAGCAGCCGCCGGGGGCCCCGGTTGATGACCCAGTACTTC. Its protein product is CASSRRGPRLMTQYF.